These 26 T cell receptor beta chains share one sample of origin, sequenced in a study of long-term antiretroviral therapy in people with HIV. It was version v3.0 of the immunoSEQ assay that was run at survey level. The repertoire was sequenced with immunoSEQ multiplex PCR; TCRdb's copy has only in-frame clones and lacks some. The sample contains tens of thousands of clones, roughly 88% of which appear only once. The sequencing used unsorted PBMCs, collected 3 years after starting antiretroviral therapy. The source is a man aged 50-60 years with HIV.

The rearrangement uses TRBV7-9 and TRBJ2-2; tentative D call: TRBD1 (6 bases). V shed 4 bases and J shed 1 base, with 13 bases lying between them. The germline CDR1 and CDR2 sequences are SEHNR and FQNEAQ (reference sequence). The CDR3 is made up of 16 amino acids. The CDR3 DNA sequence: TGTGCCAGCAGCTCTCTCCAGACAGGGAACACCGGGGAGCTGTTTTTT. It specifies CASSSLQTGNTGELFF.

V gene TRBV7-8 combines with J gene TRBJ1-2; 7 nucleotides align to TRBD1. This CDR3 comprises 17 residues. Germline CDR1 and CDR2: SGHVS and FQNEAQ. J lost 3 bases, V lost 5 bases, and 15 bases had no gene match. This CDR3 reads CASSAGGPIQGDYGYTF. The DNA for the CDR3 is TGTGCCAGCAGCGCAGGGGGTCCAATTCAGGGAGACTATGGCTACACCTTC.

This clone was seen just once. The chain carries TRBV7-2 and TRBJ1-2; D remains ambiguous. Trimming left V 1 base short and J 4 bases short, with 10 bases between. This CDR3 is 14 amino acids long. Germline CDR1 reads SGHTA; CDR2 reads FQGNSA. CDR3 coding DNA: TGTGCCAGCAGCTTAGTTGCAGGAGTCTATGGCTACACCTTC. Protein: CASSLVAGVYGYTF.

J is TRBJ1-5 and V is TRBV30; possible D gene TRBD1, 6 bases. Trimming cost V 1 base and J 1 base, with 11 bases left between them. Germline V gene lookup returns CDR1 GTSNPN and CDR2 SVGIG (reference sequence). This CDR3 comprises 15 residues. The CDR3 protein is CAWSERTVSNQPQHF. The CDR3 DNA is TGTGCCTGGAGTGAGAGGACAGTGAGCAATCAGCCCCAGCATTTT.

The rearrangement uses TRBV18 and TRBJ1-4, with D perhaps matching TRBD1 (5 bases). With 3 bases removed from V and 5 bases from J, the gap between germline ends came to 16 bases. CDR3 length: 16 amino acids. The germline V gene encodes CDR1 KGHSH and CDR2 LQKENI. Here the CDR3 DNA reads TGTGCCAGCTCACCCCCTACCGGGACGGGGAATGAAAAACTGTTTTTT. Protein product: CASSPPTGTGNEKLFF.

The chain combines TRBV10-3 with TRBJ2-7; D is unclear. The CDR3 length is 13 residues. Looked up from germline, CDR1 is ENHRY and CDR2 is SYGVKD. V shed 4 bases and J shed 1 base, with 8 bases lying between them. DNA of the CDR3: TGTGCCATCAGTGGCGCTGTATCCTACGAGCAGTACTTC. This codes for CAISGAVSYEQYF.

This clone was picked up one time. This chain joins TRBV28 and TRBJ2-7; TRBD1 agrees at 11 bases. From germline, CDR1 is MDHEN and CDR2 SYDVKM. V lost 4 bases, J lost 6 bases, and 2 bases stayed unmatched. The CDR3 has 13 residues. The CDR3 is CASSSGQGGEQYF. The CDR3 DNA is TGTGCCAGCAGTTCGGGACAGGGGGGCGAGCAGTACTTC.

Here the CDR3 reads CASSQVAGAEGYTF. The CDR3 DNA reads as TGCGCCAGCAGCCAAGTCGCGGGGGCAGAGGGCTACACCTTC. The chain recombines TRBV4-3 with TRBJ1-2; a weak D match, TRBD1 (6 bases). The CDR3 has 14 amino acids. Germline-derived CDR1 and CDR2 are LGHNA and YSLEER. Trimming pared 1 base from V and 8 bases from J, leaving 14 bases between.

This rearrangement joins TRBV5-5 to TRBJ2-1; D is unresolved. Germline loops: CDR1 SGHKS, CDR2 YYEKEE (reference sequence). The CDR3 loop spans 13 amino acids. V lost 3 bases to trimming and J lost 2 bases, with 6 bases between them. The CDR3 protein is CASSSETYNEQFF. The CDR3 bases are TGTGCCAGCAGCTCGGAAACCTACAATGAGCAGTTCTTC.

The chain combines TRBV25-1 with TRBJ2-7; TRBD1 matches 7 bases. CDR1 and CDR2 from the germline V gene are MGHDK and SYGVNS. This CDR3 spans 14 amino acids. Germline trimming cut 6 bases from V and 0 bases from J; bases unmatched to any gene: 5. The CDR3 loop reads CASSARDSSYEQYF. CDR3 bases: TGTGCCAGCAGCGCGAGGGACAGCTCCTACGAGCAGTACTTC.

The CDR3 region is CASSYLGLNHNEQFF. The CDR3 DNA is TGTGCCAGCAGCTACCTGGGGTTGAACCACAATGAGCAGTTCTTC. V gene TRBV11-2 combines with J gene TRBJ2-1, with D hard to call. The CDR3 extends over 15 amino acids. In germline, CDR1 is SGHAT, CDR2 FQNNGV. V was trimmed by 4 bases and J by 5 bases, leaving 15 bases between them.

This clone was seen more than once but under ten times. The chain recombines TRBV5-1 with TRBJ2-7, with 7 bases that match TRBD1. The CDR3 is 16 residues long. The trim removed 4 bases at V and 6 bases at J, leaving 16 bases unmatched. CDR1 is SGHRS, CDR2 YFSETQ, per germline. The CDR3 sequence is CASSLSPGTESGEQYF. CDR3 DNA: TGCGCCAGCAGCCTCTCTCCCGGGACAGAGAGCGGCGAGCAGTACTTC.

The chain uses TRBV5-1 and TRBJ2-3; weak D call: TRBD1 (5 bases). The CDR3 spans 15 residues. Trimming took 0 bases from V and 5 from J, leaving 13 bases between them. Germline CDR1 reads SGHRS; CDR2 reads YFSETQ. The CDR3 loop reads CASSLAGRVGDTQYF. The CDR3 DNA reads TGCGCCAGCAGCTTGGCCGGCAGGGTGGGAGATACGCAGTATTTT.

This rearrangement joins TRBV6-5 to TRBJ1-1; no firm D call. The CDR3 has 14 amino acids. CDR1 and CDR2 (germline): MNHEY, SVGAGI. V dropped 7 bases and J dropped 1 base, with 13 bases sitting between them. CDR3 in amino acids: CASISALGNTEAFF. The CDR3 DNA reads TGTGCCAGCATAAGTGCCCTGGGGAACACTGAAGCTTTCTTT.

This rearrangement joins TRBV19 to TRBJ1-1; D remains unclear. Germline V gene data show CDR1 as LNHDA and CDR2 as SQIVND (reference sequence). The CDR3 covers 14 residues. Deletions cut 7 bases from V and 0 bases from J, with 12 bases between. The CDR3 sequence: CASTPDGVNTEAFF. In DNA, the CDR3 is TGTGCCAGTACCCCGGACGGGGTGAACACTGAAGCTTTCTTT.

This chain connects TRBV6-4 to TRBJ1-1; 7 nucleotides match TRBD1. V gave up 6 bases and J gave up 4 bases; unmatched junction bases: 5. Germline CDR1 and CDR2: MRHNA and SNTAGT. This CDR3 is built from 13 residues. This CDR3 is CASSDREGTEAFF. The CDR3 DNA reads TGTGCCAGCAGCGACAGGGAGGGCACTGAAGCTTTCTTT.

The chain joins TRBV14 to TRBJ2-3; TRBD2 matches 7 bases. Germline V gene sequence: CDR1 SGHDN, CDR2 FVKESK. V gave up 5 bases and J gave up 3 bases; unmatched junction bases: 8. CDR3 length: 15 amino acids. CDR3 sequence reads: CASSWGGGRTDTQYF. The CDR3 DNA is TGTGCCAGCAGCTGGGGCGGGGGTAGGACAGATACGCAGTATTTT. Full variable domain (rest looked up from reference TRBV14 and TRBJ2-3): EAGVTQFPSHSVIEKGQTVTLRCDPISGHDNLYWYRRVMGKEIKFLLHFVKESKQDESGMPNNRFLAERTGGTYSTLKVQPAELEDSGVYFCASSWGGGRTDTQYFGPGTRLTVL.

The rearrangement joins TRBV7-2 to TRBJ2-7, with a possible D match to TRBD2 (6 bases). The CDR3 is made up of 15 amino acids. Trimming removed 1 base from V and 3 bases from J, with 13 bases in between. The germline V gene encodes CDR1 SGHTA and CDR2 FQGNSA. The CDR3 bases are TGTGCCAGCAGCTTAGACGGGAAGGGAGGCTACGAGCAGTACTTC. As protein: CASSLDGKGGYEQYF.

This chain connects TRBV6-1 to TRBJ2-5, with 10 bases that match TRBD2. The germline V gene has CDR1 MNHNS and CDR2 SASEGT. The V gene end was trimmed by 8 bases and the J gene end by 2 bases; junction bases not matched to a gene: 8. CDR3 length: 15 residues. The CDR3 nucleotides read TGTGCCAGCGCGGACCTAGCGGGGGCGCAAGAGACCCAGTACTTC. Protein product: CASADLAGAQETQYF.

This clone was recorded a few times. J is TRBJ2-7 and V is TRBV5-1, with D possibly being TRBD1 or TRBD2 (5 bases each). Germline V CDR1 and CDR2: SGHRS, YFSETQ. The CDR3 spans 11 residues. V lost 6 bases to trimming and J lost 3 bases, with 7 bases between them. CDR3 in amino acids: CASTGHYEQYF. For the CDR3, the DNA is TGCGCCAGCACGGGGCACTACGAGCAGTACTTC. The full variable domain, with the rest looked up from reference TRBV5-1 and TRBJ2-7, is KAGVTQTPRYLIKTRGQQVTLSCSPISGHRSVSWYQQTPGQGLQFLFEYFSETQRNKGNFPGRFSGRQFSNSRSEMNVSTLELGDSALYLCASTGHYEQYFGPGTRLTVT.

V gene TRBV6-6 combines with J gene TRBJ1-1; no reliable D call. The V and J ends lost 0 bases and 0 bases respectively, with 8 bases between them. The CDR3 spans 15 residues. Germline loops: CDR1 MNHNY, CDR2 SVGAGI (reference sequence). The CDR3 DNA reads as TGTGCCAGCAGTTACTCGGTAGGGATGAACACTGAAGCTTTCTTT. This translates into CASSYSVGMNTEAFF.

This clone was observed once. V gene TRBV4-1 combines with J gene TRBJ2-6; 12 positions match TRBD1. The CDR3 length is 21 residues. V lost 1 base, J lost 0 bases, and 10 bases stayed unmatched. From germline, CDR1 is MGHRA and CDR2 YSYEKL. CDR3 sequence reads: CASSQASGQGALNSGANVLTF. The DNA for the CDR3 is TGCGCCAGCAGCCAAGCATCGGGACAGGGGGCTCTTAACTCTGGGGCCAACGTCCTGACTTTC.

The genes are TRBV21-1 and TRBJ1-2; the DNA was not used to check the table's D call, TRBD1. TRBV21-1 is tagged as a pseudogene. The CDR3 is 17 amino acids. The CDR3 DNA is TGTGCCAGCAGCAAAGTCTGTATGACAGGGTATTGTTATGGCTACACCTTC. Protein: CASSKVCMTGYCYGYTF.

The CDR3 reads CASSLAGPVVGAFYEQYF. The CDR3 nucleotides read TGTGCCAGCAGCTTAGCGGGCCCGGTCGTAGGGGCTTTCTACGAGCAGTACTTC. The rearrangement uses TRBV7-2 and TRBJ2-7, with D maybe TRBD1 (5 bases). V was pared by 0 bases and J by 3 bases, with 21 bases between. CDR3 size: 18 residues. The germline V gene encodes CDR1 SGHTA and CDR2 FQGNSA.

The chain carries TRBV11-2 and TRBJ2-3, with TRBD1 identical over 7 bases. This CDR3 is 15 amino acids long. Trimming removed 5 bases from V and 2 bases from J; junction bases left unmatched: 7. Germline CDR1 and CDR2: SGHAT and FQNNGV. CDR3 sequence reads: CASSGDRKNTDTQYF. Written as DNA, the CDR3 is TGTGCCAGCAGCGGGGACAGAAAAAACACAGATACGCAGTATTTT.

V is TRBV6-5 and J is TRBJ1-1, with 7 bases matching TRBD1. CDR3 length: 13 amino acids. Germline assignment: CDR1 MNHEY and CDR2 SVGAGI. Trimming at V came to 7 bases and at J to 10 bases, leaving 12 bases not matched to a gene. This CDR3 is CASTPYRGVGAFF. The CDR3 region has the DNA TGTGCCAGCACACCGTACAGGGGAGTAGGAGCTTTCTTT.